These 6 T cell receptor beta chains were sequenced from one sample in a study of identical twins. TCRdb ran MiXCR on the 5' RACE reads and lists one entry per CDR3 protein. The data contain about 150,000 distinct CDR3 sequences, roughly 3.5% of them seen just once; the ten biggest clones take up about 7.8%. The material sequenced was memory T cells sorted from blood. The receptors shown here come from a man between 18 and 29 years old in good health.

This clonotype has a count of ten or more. This chain's CDR3 is CASSSGEGATNTEAFF. Here the CDR3 DNA reads TGTGCCAGCAGCTCAGGAGAGGGGGCAACGAACACTGAAGCTTTCTTT. The V gene is TRBV11-3, the J gene TRBJ1-1, with 7 bases identical to TRBD1. The CDR3 is 16 residues long. The germline CDR1 and CDR2 sequences are SGHNT and YENEEA. Trimming at V came to 4 bases and at J to 1 base, leaving 9 bases not matched to a gene. Full variable domain (rest looked up from reference TRBV11-3 and TRBJ1-1): EAGVVQSPRYKIIEKKQPVAFWCNPISGHNTLYWYLQNLGQGPELLIRYENEEAVDDSQLPKDRFSAERLKGVDSTLKIQPAELGDSAVYLCASSSGEGATNTEAFFGQGTRLTVV.

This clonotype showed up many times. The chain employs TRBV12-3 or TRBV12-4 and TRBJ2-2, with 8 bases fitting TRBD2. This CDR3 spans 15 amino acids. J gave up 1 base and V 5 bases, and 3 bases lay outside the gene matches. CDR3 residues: CASSPGLGNTGELFF. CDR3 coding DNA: TGTGCCAGCAGTCCGGGACTAGGGAACACCGGGGAGCTGTTTTTT.

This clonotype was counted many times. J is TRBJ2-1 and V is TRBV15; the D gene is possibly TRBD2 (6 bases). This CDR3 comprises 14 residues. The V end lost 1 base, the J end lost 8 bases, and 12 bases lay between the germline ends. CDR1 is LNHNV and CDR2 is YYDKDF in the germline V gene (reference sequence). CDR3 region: CATSRGEEGDEQFF. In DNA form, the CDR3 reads TGTGCCACCAGCAGAGGTGAGGAGGGCGATGAGCAGTTCTTC.

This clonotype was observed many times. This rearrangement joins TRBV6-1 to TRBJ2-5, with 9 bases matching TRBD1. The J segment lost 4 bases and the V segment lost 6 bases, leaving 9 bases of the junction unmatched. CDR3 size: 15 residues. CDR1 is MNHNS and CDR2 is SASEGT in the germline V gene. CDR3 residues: CASSPAGTGRETQYF. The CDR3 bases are TGTGCCAGCAGCCCCGCCGGGACAGGGCGAGAGACCCAGTACTTC.

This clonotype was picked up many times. The CDR3 DNA reads as TGTGCCAGCAGCTTGAAGGATCTGGGGGAGACCCAGTACTTC. Translation: CASSLKDLGETQYF. The J gene is TRBJ2-5, the V gene TRBV5-4; no clear D gene. From germline, CDR1 is SGHNT and CDR2 YYREEE (reference sequence). This CDR3 is built from 14 residues. The V end was cut by 1 base, the J end by 5 bases, with 12 bases between.

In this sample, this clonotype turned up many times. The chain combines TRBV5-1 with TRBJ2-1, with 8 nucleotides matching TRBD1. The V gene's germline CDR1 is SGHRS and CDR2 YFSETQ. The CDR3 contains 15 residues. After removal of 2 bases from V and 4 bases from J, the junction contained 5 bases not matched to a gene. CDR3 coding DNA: TGCGCCAGCAGCTTAGGGACAGGAGTATACAATGAGCAGTTCTTC. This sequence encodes CASSLGTGVYNEQFF.